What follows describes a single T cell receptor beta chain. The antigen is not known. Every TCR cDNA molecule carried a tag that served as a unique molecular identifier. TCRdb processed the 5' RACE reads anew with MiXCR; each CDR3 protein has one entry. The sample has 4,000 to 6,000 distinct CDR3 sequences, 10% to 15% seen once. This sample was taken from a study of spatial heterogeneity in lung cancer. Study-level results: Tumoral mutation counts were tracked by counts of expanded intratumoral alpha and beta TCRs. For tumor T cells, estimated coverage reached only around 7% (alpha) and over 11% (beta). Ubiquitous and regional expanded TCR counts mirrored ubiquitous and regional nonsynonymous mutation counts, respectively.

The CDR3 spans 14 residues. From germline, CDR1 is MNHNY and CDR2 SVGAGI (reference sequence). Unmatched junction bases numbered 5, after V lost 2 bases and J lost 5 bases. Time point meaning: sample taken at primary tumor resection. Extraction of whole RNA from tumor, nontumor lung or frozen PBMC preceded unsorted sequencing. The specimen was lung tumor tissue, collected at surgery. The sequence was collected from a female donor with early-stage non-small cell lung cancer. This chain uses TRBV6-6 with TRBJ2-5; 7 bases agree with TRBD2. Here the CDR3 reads CASSYGLERETQYF. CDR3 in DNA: TGTGCCAGCAGTTACGGACTAGAACGGGAGACCCAGTACTTC.